This TCR beta chain was sequenced for a study of T cells in Graves' hyperthyroidism and ophthalmopathy. Overall study context: Peripheral blood sampling occurred at initial diagnosis, before any treatment.

Hyperthyroidism of Graves' type that showed no ophthalmopathy progression within 18 months was stable. It was uncontrolled infection, other autoimmune disease, pregnancy or lactation that excluded patients. Fresh peripheral blood, less than 11 ml of it, supplied the PBMCs. This clonotype was observed at least ten times. Using RNA transcripts as the source, TCR beta CDR3 regions were amplified. Researchers ran a first-round RT-PCR on the TCR CDR3 using the HTBI primer set. MiXCR, run by TCRdb on the multiplex PCR reads, gives a single entry per CDR3 protein. Among approximately 560,000 distinct CDR3 sequences listed, 15% to 19% were seen once. The sequence was collected from a woman in her 30s with Graves' hyperthyroidism. The sample consisted of blood.

The CDR3 protein is CSALKRRGGAYEQYF. Here the CDR3 DNA reads TGCAGTGCCCTGAAGCGGAGAGGGGGAGCCTACGAGCAGTACTTC. The gene calls are TRBV20-1 and TRBJ2-7; tentative D call: TRBD1 (6 bases). CDR1 and CDR2 from the germline V gene are DFQATT and SNEGSKA (reference sequence). The CDR3 sequence is 15 residues long. V was clipped by 6 bases and J by 2 bases, with 20 bases between them.